This record covers a single T cell receptor (beta chain). This clone has only a few counts. Its antigen has not been determined. Base qualities are not recorded, but no much larger clone differs from it by a single base. This record comes from a study of graft-versus-host responses after intestinal transplantation (dated by TCRdb to the early 2020s). About the investigation overall: The transplants that recipients got were multivisceral, liver-intestinal, or isolated intestinal. A peak of at least 4% donor T cells among recipient peripheral blood mononuclear cells was the definition used for donor T cell macrochimerism. The cohort enrolled under 25 intestinal transplant recipients including one retransplant, and a few patients lacking pretransplant specimens were excluded. Graft-versus-host and host-versus-graft alloreactive T cell clones were tracked in the graft, circulation and bone marrow after intestinal transplantation using bulk TCR-beta CDR3 sequencing. Alloreactive clones were identified by sequencing pre-transplant mixed lymphocyte reaction products and comparing them with unstimulated pre-transplant donor and recipient T cells. Samples from three later patients were sequenced in-house on an Illumina MiSeq with MiXCR processing rather than by the commercial service. Every recipient was given anti-thymocyte globulin induction, followed by about 3 years of maintenance tacrolimus and steroids. On the study overall, not on this receptor specifically: GvH clones were found in recipient bone marrow, and some of the GvH clones appeared earlier in ileal mucosa or blood, which is consistent with an intestinal mucosal origin. The relatively low number and heterogeneity of intestinal transplant patients limited the conclusions. Peak levels of circulating GvH clones were associated with declines in HvG clones early after transplant. High GvH to HvG T cell clonal ratios were observed in the allografts of patients with donor T cell macrochimerism.

To isolate intraepithelial and lamina propria lymphocytes from graft specimens, dithiothreitol, EDTA incubations and collagenase D digestion were used. Serial intestinal graft biopsy specimens collected up to 600 days after transplant underwent bulk TCR-beta sequencing. The library was prepared using the immunoSEQ multiplex PCR assay. For most patients, genomic DNA was subjected to high-throughput TCR-beta CDR3 sequencing by Adaptive Biotechnologies. As for the original processing: TCR sequencing data were retrieved from Adaptive's ImmunoSEQ software for 18 patients, whereas three other patients were processed with MiXCR and VDJtools. CDR3 nucleotide sequences shared between donor and recipient were removed because their origin could not be assigned. At least 2-fold expansion over unstimulated cells and a minimum CFSE-low frequency of 0.002% (template counts) or 0.001% (read counts) were required for clones to be classified as alloreactive. Mappable clones were those detected in sequenced pre-transplant spleen, lymph node, or MLR CFSE-low populations of the donor or recipient. Cumulative frequency of alloreactive clones was calculated as a percentage of all sequences weighted by copy number. In TCRdb, the immuneACCESS table is reduced to in-frame sequences with V and J assigned. These tables do not hold every clone; where another copy was compared, an unresolved V gene accounts for under half, and the others remain unexplained. The DNA was the basis for D and trimming; V, J and clone size are from that table. The sample table holds fewer than 20,000 clones, of which 75% to 90% were seen once. The biggest ten clones account for roughly 18% of the sample.

As encoded in the germline V gene, CDR1 is MNHNS while CDR2 is SASEGT. Between the V and J ends, shortened by 6 bases and 5 bases respectively, the junction contains 19 bases. Including cysteine and phenylalanine, the CDR3 has 15 amino acids. The read is trimmed to its CDR3 DNA, 45 bases read in frame from base 1. Material: ileum tissue, obtained 104 days after intestinal transplant. This TCR came from a human patient who received an intestinal transplant, so some T cells may come from the graft donor. The chain was built from TRBV6-1 and TRBJ1-1; a confident D gene designation cannot be given. The CDR3 sequence is CASSHTRDSVTEAFF. The DNA sequence is TGTGCCAGCAGCCACACCAGAGATTCGGTGACTGAAGCTTTCTTT.